One and the same sample provided the 8 T cell receptor beta chains below, sequenced in a study of blood T cell repertoires in COVID-19. TCRdb's table, derived via immunoSEQ multiplex PCR, lists solely in-frame clones and lacks some. The sample contains some 220,000 clones, 86% of which appear only once. Sequencing was performed on PBMCs or T cells enriched from blood (not recorded which). These receptors were taken from a woman aged 40-49 years with acute COVID-19.

The chain couples TRBV6-5 to TRBJ2-5; D gene unclear. V lost 6 bases and J 7 bases, leaving 9 bases between the germline ends. The CDR3 totals 11 residues. Germline-derived CDR1 and CDR2 are MNHEY and SVGAGI. The CDR3 is CASSLYTTQYF. The CDR3 DNA is TGTGCCAGCAGCCTCTATACGACCCAGTACTTC.

The V call is TRBV5-1, the J call TRBJ2-1; D might be TRBD2 (6 bases). Trimming removed 5 bases from V and 4 bases from J, with 7 bases in between. The germline V gene has CDR1 SGHRS and CDR2 YFSETQ. This CDR3 spans 12 amino acids. The DNA of the CDR3 is TGCGCCAGCAGTCGGGAGTACAATGAGCAGTTCTTC. It codes for CASSREYNEQFF.

This clone came up once. This chain connects TRBV5-1 to TRBJ1-2; 8 positions match TRBD1. This CDR3 contains 22 residues. Per germline, CDR1 SGHRS and CDR2 YFSETQ. V gave up 5 bases and J gave up 8 bases; unmatched junction bases: 35. The CDR3 coding sequence is TGCGCCAGCAGTGGTTCGACAGGGGACTTATTAGCGGGAGCAGCGGCGGCTTGGGGCTACACCTTC. It is translated as CASSGSTGDLLAGAAAAWGYTF.

Only one count was recorded for this clone. V usage is TRBV30 and J usage is TRBJ1-1; D may be TRBD1 (5 bases). CDR3 length: 17 residues. Germline lookup yields CDR1 GTSNPN and CDR2 SVGIG (reference sequence). The V and J ends lost 0 bases and 1 base respectively, with 18 bases between them. CDR3 region: CAWSVGVVNRENTEAFF. The CDR3 coding sequence is TGTGCCTGGAGTGTAGGGGTAGTGAACAGAGAGAACACTGAAGCTTTCTTT.

The rearrangement joins TRBV7-2 to TRBJ1-2; TRBD1 matches 7 bases. Germline V gene data show CDR1 as SGHTA and CDR2 as FQGNSA. The CDR3 is 16 amino acids. V lost 4 bases to trimming and J lost 3 bases; unmatched junction nucleotides: 11. In DNA form, the CDR3 reads TGTGCCAGCAGCTCAACCCGGGACAGATACGACTATGGCTACACCTTC. This gives the protein CASSSTRDRYDYGYTF.

In its sample, this clone was seen once. This sequence joins TRBV30 and TRBJ1-2; TRBD1 matches at 9 bases. The CDR3 totals 14 residues. V shed 2 bases and J 8 bases; nucleotides not matched to a gene: 9. The germline gives CDR1 GTSNPN, CDR2 SVGIG (reference sequence). CDR3 bases: TGTGCCTGGAGTCTAACAGGGGGCAGTAAGGGCTACACCTTC. Protein sequence: CAWSLTGGSKGYTF.

The genes are TRBV6-2 or TRBV6-3 and TRBJ1-5, with 10 nucleotides matching TRBD1. This CDR3 contains 17 residues. Per the germline V gene, CDR1 is MNHEY and CDR2 is SVGEGT. With V trimmed by 4 bases and J by 3 bases, 9 bases remained unmatched. The CDR3 protein is CASSSSGTGANNQPQHF. The CDR3 DNA follows: TGTGCCAGCAGTTCCTCCGGGACAGGGGCGAACAATCAGCCCCAGCATTTT.

The J gene is TRBJ1-1, the V gene TRBV6-5, with 8 positions matching TRBD1. Trimming took 5 bases from V and 6 from J; bases not matched to a gene: 11. CDR1 is MNHEY and CDR2 is SVGAGI in the germline V gene. CDR3 size: 15 residues. CDR3 amino acids: CASSRTGQVISEAFF. The DNA for the CDR3 is TGTGCCAGCAGTCGAACGGGACAGGTAATCTCTGAAGCTTTCTTT.